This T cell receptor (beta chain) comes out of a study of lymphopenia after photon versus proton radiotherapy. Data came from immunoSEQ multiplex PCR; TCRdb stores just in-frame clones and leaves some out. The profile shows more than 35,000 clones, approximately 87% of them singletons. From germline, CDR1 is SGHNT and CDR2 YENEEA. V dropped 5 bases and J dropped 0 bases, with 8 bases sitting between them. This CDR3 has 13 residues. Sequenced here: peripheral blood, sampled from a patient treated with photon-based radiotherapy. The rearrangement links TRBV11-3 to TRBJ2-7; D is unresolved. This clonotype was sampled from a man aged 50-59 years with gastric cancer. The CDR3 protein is CASSLSGSYEQYF. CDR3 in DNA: TGTGCCAGCAGCCTATCAGGCTCCTACGAGCAGTACTTC.